The T cell receptor beta chain described here comes from a study of T cells in localized non-small cell lung cancer. Germline V CDR1 and CDR2: LNHNV, YYDKDF (reference sequence). This CDR3 spans 13 amino acids. Unmatched junction bases numbered 3, after V lost 5 bases and J lost 7 bases. Regarding this clone: No antigen is known for it.

Only in-frame clones appear in the TCRdb table, and some are missing; sequencing was by immunoSEQ multiplex PCR. The sample shows 30,000 to 35,000 clones, 93% of them seen only once. General study findings and limits: Elevated circulating T cell density in blood was associated with longer overall survival. Turning up in adjacent lung were a median roughly 50 of the top 100 tumor clones. In uninvolved adjacent lung, T cell clonality reached its highest value, exceeding tumor.

This TCR was recovered from an older female donor with stage I lung adenocarcinoma. The sample consisted of peripheral blood, taken before any cancer treatment. The V and J genes are TRBV15 and TRBJ1-3; TRBD1 matches 9 bases. DNA of the CDR3: TGTGCCACCAGCCTAGGGACAGGGAACACCATATATTTT. It is translated as CATSLGTGNTIYF.